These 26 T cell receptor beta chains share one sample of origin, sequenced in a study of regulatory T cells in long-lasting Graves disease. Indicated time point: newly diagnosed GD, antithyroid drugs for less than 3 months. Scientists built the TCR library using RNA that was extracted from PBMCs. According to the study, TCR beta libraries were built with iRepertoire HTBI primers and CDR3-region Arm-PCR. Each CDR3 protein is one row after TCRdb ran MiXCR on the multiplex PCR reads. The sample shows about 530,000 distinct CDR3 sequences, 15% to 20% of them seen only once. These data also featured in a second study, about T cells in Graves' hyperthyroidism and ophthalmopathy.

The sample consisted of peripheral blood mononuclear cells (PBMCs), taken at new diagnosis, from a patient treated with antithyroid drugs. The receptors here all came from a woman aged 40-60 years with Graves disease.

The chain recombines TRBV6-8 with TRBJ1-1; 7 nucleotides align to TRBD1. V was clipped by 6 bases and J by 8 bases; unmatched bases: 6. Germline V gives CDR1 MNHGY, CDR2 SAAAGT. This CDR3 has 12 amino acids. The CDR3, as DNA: TGTGCCAGCAGGGTAACAGGGGAGGAAGCTTTCTTT. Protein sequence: CASRVTGEEAFF.

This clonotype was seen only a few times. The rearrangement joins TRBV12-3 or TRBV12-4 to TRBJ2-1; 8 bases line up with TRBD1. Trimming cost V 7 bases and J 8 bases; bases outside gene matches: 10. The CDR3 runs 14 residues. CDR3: CASIPFDRGHEQFF. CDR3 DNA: TGTGCCAGCATTCCATTTGACAGGGGCCATGAGCAGTTCTTC.

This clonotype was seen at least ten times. The CDR3 region is CASTWRGASYEQYF. CDR3 nucleotides: TGTGCCAGCACCTGGCGGGGGGCCTCCTACGAGCAGTACTTC. The chain carries TRBV11-3 and TRBJ2-7; 8 bases agree with TRBD2. Trimming cost V 7 bases and J 0 bases; bases outside gene matches: 5. CDR1 and CDR2 from the germline V gene are SGHNT and YENEEA. There are 14 residues in the CDR3.

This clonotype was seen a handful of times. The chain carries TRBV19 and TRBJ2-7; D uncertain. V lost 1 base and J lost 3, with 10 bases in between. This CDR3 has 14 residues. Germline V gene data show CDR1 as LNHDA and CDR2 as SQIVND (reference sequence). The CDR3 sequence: CASSIAPYNYEQYF. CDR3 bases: TGTGCCAGTAGTATAGCCCCCTACAACTACGAGCAGTACTTC.

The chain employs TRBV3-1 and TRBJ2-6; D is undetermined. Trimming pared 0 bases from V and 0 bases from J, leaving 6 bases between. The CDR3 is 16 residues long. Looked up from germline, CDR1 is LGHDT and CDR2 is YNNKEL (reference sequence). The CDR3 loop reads CASSQDPSSGANVLTF. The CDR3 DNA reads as TGTGCCAGCAGCCAAGATCCTAGCTCTGGGGCCAACGTCCTGACTTTC.

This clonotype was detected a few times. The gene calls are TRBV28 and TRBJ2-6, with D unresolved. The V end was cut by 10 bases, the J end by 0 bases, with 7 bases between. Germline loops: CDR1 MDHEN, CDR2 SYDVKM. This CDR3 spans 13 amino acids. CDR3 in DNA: TGTGCCACTCTAGGCTCTGGGGCCAACGTCCTGACTTTC. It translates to CATLGSGANVLTF.

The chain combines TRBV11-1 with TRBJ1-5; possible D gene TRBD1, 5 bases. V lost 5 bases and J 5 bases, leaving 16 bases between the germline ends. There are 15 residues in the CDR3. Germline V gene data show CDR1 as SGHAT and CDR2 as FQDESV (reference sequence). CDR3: CASSQDERGHQPQHF. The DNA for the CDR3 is TGTGCCAGCAGCCAAGATGAAAGGGGCCATCAGCCCCAGCATTTT.

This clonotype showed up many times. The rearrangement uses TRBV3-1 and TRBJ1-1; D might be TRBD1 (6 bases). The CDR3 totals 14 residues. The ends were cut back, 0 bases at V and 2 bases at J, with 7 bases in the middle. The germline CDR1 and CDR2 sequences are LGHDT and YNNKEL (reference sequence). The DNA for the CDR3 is TGTGCCAGCAGCCAAGACGGGGGCAACACTGAAGCTTTCTTT. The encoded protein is CASSQDGGNTEAFF.

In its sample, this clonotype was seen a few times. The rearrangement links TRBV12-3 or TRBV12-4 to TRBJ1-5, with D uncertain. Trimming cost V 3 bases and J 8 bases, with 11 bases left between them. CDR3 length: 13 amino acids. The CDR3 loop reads CASSFFLKEPQHF. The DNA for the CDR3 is TGTGCCAGCAGTTTCTTTCTTAAGGAGCCCCAGCATTTT.

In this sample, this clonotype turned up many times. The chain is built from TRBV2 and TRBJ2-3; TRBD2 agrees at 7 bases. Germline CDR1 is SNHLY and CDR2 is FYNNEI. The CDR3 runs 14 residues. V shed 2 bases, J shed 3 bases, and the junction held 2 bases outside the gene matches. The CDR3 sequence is CASSEQRGTDTQYF. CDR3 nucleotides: TGTGCCAGCAGTGAACAGCGGGGAACAGATACGCAGTATTTT. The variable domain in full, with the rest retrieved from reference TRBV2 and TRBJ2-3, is EPEVTQTPSHQVTQMGQEVILRCVPISNHLYFYWYRQILGQKVEFLVSFYNNEISEKSEIFDDQFSVERPDGSNFTLKIRSTKLEDSAMYFCASSEQRGTDTQYFGPGTRLTVL.

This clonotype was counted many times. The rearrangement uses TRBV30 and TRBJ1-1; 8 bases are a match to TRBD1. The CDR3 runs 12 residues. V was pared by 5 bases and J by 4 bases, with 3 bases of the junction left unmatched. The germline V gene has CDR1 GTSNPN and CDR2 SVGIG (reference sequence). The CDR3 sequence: CAWGQGGTEAFF. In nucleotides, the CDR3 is TGTGCCTGGGGACAGGGAGGCACTGAAGCTTTCTTT.

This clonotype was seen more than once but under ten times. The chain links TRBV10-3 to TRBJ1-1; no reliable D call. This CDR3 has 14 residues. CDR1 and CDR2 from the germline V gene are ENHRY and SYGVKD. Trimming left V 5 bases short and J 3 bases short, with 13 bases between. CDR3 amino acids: CAISSVPEHTEAFF. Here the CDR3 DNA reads TGTGCCATCAGTTCGGTCCCAGAGCACACTGAAGCTTTCTTT.

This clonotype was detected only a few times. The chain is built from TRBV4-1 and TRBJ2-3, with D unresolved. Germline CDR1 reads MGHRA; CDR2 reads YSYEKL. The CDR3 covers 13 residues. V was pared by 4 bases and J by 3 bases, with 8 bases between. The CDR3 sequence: CASSPTPTDTQYF. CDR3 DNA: TGCGCCAGCAGCCCGACTCCTACAGATACGCAGTATTTT.

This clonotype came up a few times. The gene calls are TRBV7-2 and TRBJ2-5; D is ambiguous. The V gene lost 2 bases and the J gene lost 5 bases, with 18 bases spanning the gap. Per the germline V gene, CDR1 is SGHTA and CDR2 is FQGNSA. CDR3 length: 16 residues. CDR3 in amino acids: CASSLSKLRVMETQYF. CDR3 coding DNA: TGTGCCAGCAGCTTAAGCAAACTCCGAGTCATGGAGACCCAGTACTTC.

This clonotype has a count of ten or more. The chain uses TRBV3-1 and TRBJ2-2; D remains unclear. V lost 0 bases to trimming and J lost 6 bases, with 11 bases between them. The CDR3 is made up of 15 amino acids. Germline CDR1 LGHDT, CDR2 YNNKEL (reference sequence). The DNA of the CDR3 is TGTGCCAGCAGCCAAGACTCAGGATGGGCCGGGGAGCTGTTTTTT. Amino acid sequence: CASSQDSGWAGELFF.

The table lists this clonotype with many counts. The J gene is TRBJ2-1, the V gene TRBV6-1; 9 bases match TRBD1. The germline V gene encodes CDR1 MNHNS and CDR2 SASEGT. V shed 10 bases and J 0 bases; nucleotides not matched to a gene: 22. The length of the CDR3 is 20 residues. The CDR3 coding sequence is TGTGCCACCACCCAAACCGGGACAGGGATGTTCCTAAGCTCCTACAATGAGCAGTTCTTC. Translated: CATTQTGTGMFLSSYNEQFF.

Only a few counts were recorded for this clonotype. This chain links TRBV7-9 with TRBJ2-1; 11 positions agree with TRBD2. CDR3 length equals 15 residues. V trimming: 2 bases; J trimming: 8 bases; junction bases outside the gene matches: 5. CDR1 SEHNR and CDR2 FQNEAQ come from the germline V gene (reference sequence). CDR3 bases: TGTGCCAGCAGCTTATTAGCGGGGGGGCCCGATGAGCAGTTCTTC. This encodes CASSLLAGGPDEQFF.

The CDR3 reads CASSEFEPYEQYF. The CDR3 DNA reads as TGTGCCAGCAGTGAATTTGAACCCTACGAGCAGTACTTC. The chain employs TRBV25-1 and TRBJ2-7; D gene unclear. V was cut by 1 base and J by 2 bases, with 6 bases left in between. The CDR3 sequence is 13 residues long. CDR1 and CDR2 (germline): MGHDK, SYGVNS.

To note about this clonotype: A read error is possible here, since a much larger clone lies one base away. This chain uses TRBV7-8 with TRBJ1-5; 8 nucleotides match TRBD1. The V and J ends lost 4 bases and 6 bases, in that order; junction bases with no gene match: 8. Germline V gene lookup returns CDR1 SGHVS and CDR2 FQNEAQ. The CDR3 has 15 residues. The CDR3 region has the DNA TGTGCCAGCAGCTCAGGGGGCCGGGGCAGTCAGCCCCAGCATTTT. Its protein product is CASSSGGRGSQPQHF.

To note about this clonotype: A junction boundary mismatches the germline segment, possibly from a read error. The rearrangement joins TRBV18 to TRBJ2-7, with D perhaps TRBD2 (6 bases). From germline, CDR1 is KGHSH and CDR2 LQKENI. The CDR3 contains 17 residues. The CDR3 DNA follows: TGTGCCAGCCCACCACCGGGAGCTACTATTGGTATGAACGAGCAGTACTTC. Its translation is CASPPPGATIGMNEQYF.

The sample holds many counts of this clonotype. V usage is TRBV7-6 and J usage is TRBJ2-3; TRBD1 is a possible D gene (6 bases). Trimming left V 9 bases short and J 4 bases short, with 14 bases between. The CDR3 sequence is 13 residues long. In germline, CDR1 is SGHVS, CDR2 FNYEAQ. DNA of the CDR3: TGTGCCAGAACAGGGTCGTCGCCAGATACGCAGTATTTT. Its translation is CARTGSSPDTQYF.

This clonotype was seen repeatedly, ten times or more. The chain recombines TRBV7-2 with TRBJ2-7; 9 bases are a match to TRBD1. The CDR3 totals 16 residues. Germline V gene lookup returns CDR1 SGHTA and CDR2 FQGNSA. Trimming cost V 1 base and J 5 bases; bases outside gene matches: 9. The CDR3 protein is CASSLVGQGKSHEQYF. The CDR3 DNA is TGTGCCAGCAGCTTAGTGGGACAGGGTAAGTCCCACGAGCAGTACTTC.

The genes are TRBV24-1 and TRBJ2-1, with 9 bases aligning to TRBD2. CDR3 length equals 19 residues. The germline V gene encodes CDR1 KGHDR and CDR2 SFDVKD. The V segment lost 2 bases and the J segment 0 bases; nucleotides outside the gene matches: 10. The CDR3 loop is CATSDWVSGGLSSYNEQFF. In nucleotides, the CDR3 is TGTGCCACCAGTGATTGGGTTAGCGGGGGTTTAAGCTCCTACAATGAGCAGTTCTTC.

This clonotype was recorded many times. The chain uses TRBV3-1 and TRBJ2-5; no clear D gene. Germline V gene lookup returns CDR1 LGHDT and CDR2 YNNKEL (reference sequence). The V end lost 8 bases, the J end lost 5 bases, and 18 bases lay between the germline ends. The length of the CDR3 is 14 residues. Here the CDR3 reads CASHRSDSLETQYF. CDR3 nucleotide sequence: TGTGCCAGCCATCGGAGCGATTCCTTGGAGACCCAGTACTTC.

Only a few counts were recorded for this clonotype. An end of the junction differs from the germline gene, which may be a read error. The CDR3 DNA reads TGCGCCAGCATGCGACAGTCTCACACCGGGGAGCTGTGTTTT. It is translated as CASMRQSHTGELCF. The chain links TRBV5-1 to TRBJ2-2, with D possibly called TRBD1 or TRBD2 (5 bases each). Per germline, CDR1 SGHRS and CDR2 YFSETQ. This CDR3 comprises 14 residues.

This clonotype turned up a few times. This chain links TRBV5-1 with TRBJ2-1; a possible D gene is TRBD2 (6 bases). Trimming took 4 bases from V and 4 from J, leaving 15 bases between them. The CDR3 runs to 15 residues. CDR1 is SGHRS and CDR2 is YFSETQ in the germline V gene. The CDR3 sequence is CASSVGGGTYNEQFF. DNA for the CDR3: TGCGCCAGCAGCGTCGGGGGAGGTACGTACAATGAGCAGTTCTTC.